This TCR beta chain appears in the sequencing data of a study of cytotoxic CD8 clonotypes in ibrutinib-treated CLL. About the research overall: Across the patients, some eleven were relapsed/refractory, about 14 treatment-naive and 17 to 18 IGHV unmutated. Study-level findings and limits: In sustained-remission versus progressing patients, sampling times differed. Relative to age-matched healthy donors, clonality at baseline was higher, and it tracked circulating CD8+ T-cell counts.

In the case of this clone: Antigen specificity is unknown.

This CDR3 region has 15 residues. Trimming removed 2 bases from V and 0 bases from J, with 11 bases in between. Assay: immunoSEQ multiplex PCR; the TCRdb copy retains only in-frame clones and omits some. The sample consists of around 25,000 clones, approximately 70% of them appearing once. V usage is TRBV5-3 and J usage is TRBJ1-1; D gene uncertain. TRBV5-3 belongs to the ORF category, with a function that is uncertain. The TCR was taken from a human donor with chronic lymphocytic leukemia. The sample here was PBMCs, taken at disease progression, from a patient treated with ibrutinib. The CDR3 DNA is TGTGCCAGAAGCTTTGATCGGGGTTTGAACACTGAAGCTTTCTTT. Translation: CARSFDRGLNTEAFF.